The rows below give T cell receptor beta chains drawn from one sample of a study of regulatory T cells in long-lasting Graves disease. TCRdb fed the multiplex PCR reads into MiXCR, producing one record per CDR3 protein. The top ten clones hold over 10% of a sample with around 430,000 distinct CDR3 sequences, roughly 22% of them seen once. The sequences come from peripheral blood mononuclear cells (PBMCs), collected when the disease was refractory, from a patient treated with antithyroid drugs. These receptors were obtained from a female donor with Graves disease. CDR3s include the opening cysteine and the closing phenylalanine or tryptophan. Each record gives: V gene, CDR3 length, J gene, CDR3 protein.

>TRBV28|15|TRBJ1-4
CASSTSRRENEKLFF
>TRBV11-3|14|TRBJ2-5
CASSLGESEETQYF
>TRBV7-9|15|TRBJ1-5
CASSLTRGENQPQHF
>TRBV6-2/TRBV6-3|15|TRBJ2-3
CASGRAASASDTQYF
>TRBV30|14|TRBJ2-6
CAWDRGTGANVLTF
>TRBV12-3/TRBV12-4|15|TRBJ2-7
CASRRGQESSYEQYF
>TRBV11-2|16|TRBJ2-2
CASSFRLAGDTGELFF
>TRBV27|11|.
CASNFGDEQFF
>TRBV20-1|10|TRBJ2-5
CSAREETQYF
>TRBV20-1|14|TRBJ2-7
CSARGAGSSYEQYF
>TRBV7-3|12|TRBJ1-1
CASSLAGGPAFF
>TRBV6-5|15|TRBJ2-7
CASSYSGQGSYEQYF
>TRBV10-3|13|TRBJ2-5
CAISVGTQETQYF
>TRBV12-3/TRBV12-4|16|TRBJ1-3
CASSSYRPFSGNTIYF
>TRBV27|16|TRBJ1-1
CASSSGWGRENTEAFF
>TRBV7-6|15|TRBJ1-1
CASSLYPFPSTEAFF
>TRBV20-1|15|TRBJ2-3
CSASDRVAGTDTQYF
>TRBV2|11|TRBJ2-7
CASSEVGEQYF
>TRBV28|13|TRBJ2-4
CASSLDGKNIQYF
>TRBV20-1|13|TRBJ1-2
CSAREGTDYGYTF
>TRBV9|14|TRBJ1-1
CASSRGDLNTEAFF
>TRBV20-1|15|TRBJ2-7
CSARGGGASSYEQYF
>TRBV7-2|16|TRBJ2-3
CASSSQGTGSTDTQYF
>TRBV20-1|17|TRBJ2-6
CSARPGTGNTGANVLTF
>TRBV24-1|15|TRBJ2-7
CATSDPLRGTYEQYF
>TRBV3-1|15|TRBJ2-2
CASSATSGGHGELFF
>TRBV9|15|TRBJ2-5
CASSASHGGPRTQYF
>TRBV19|14|TRBJ2-7
CASSIGAQPYEQYF
>TRBV6-1|16|TRBJ2-2
CASSHGRTGGYGELFF
>TRBV4-2|15|TRBJ1-2
CASSRIDREDSGYTF
>TRBV2|18|TRBJ2-2
CASRITGSRDPITGELFF
>TRBV12-3/TRBV12-4|12|TRBJ1-1
CASSLEEAEAFF
>TRBV28|17|TRBJ2-2
CASSLLSGGPVTGELFF